This note documents a single TCR beta chain sequence. Antigen: not known. These data are taken from a study of regulatory T cells in long-lasting Graves disease. Study-wide points: There were preferences for TRBV28, TRBJ1-2 and TRBJ2-5 in persistent disease. Since the sample size was small, accuracy may have been reduced. TCR diversity in persistent Graves' patients was below that of newly diagnosed ones.

The V segment lost 6 bases and the J segment 15 bases; nucleotides outside the gene matches: 17. CDR3 length: 15 amino acids. Looked up from germline, CDR1 is SGHTA and CDR2 is FQGNSA. Documented time point: persistent/refractory GD, antithyroid drugs over 5 years with positive TRAb. PBMC-derived RNA was used for the TCR library. Roughly 8.3 milliliters of peripheral blood were taken and placed in EDTA tubes. Construction of TCR beta libraries relied on iRepertoire HTBI primers and on Arm-PCR targeting CDR3 regions. One entry per CDR3 protein results from TCRdb running MiXCR on the multiplex PCR reads. Of approximately 290,000 distinct CDR3 sequences detected, 20% to 25% appear once; the ten largest clones hold roughly 50%.

The sample consisted of peripheral blood mononuclear cells (PBMCs), taken when the disease was refractory, from a patient treated with antithyroid drugs. This receptor was taken from a female donor with Graves disease. The rearrangement uses TRBV7-2 and TRBJ2-1, with 10 nucleotides matching TRBD2. As DNA, the CDR3 is TGTGCCAGCAGTGAAAGTGTTCTAGCGGGAGAGGGTTGGTTCTTC. Protein: CASSESVLAGEGWFF.